A selection of T cell receptor beta chains follows, all from one sample in a study of Graves' ophthalmopathy and Graves' hyperthyroidism. TCRdb fed the multiplex PCR reads into MiXCR, producing one record per CDR3 protein. The sample includes about 390,000 distinct CDR3 sequences, roughly 15% of them seen just once. Sequencing was carried out using peripheral blood. The receptors come from an adult woman with stable Graves' hyperthyroidism. Both conserved end residues are part of each CDR3. The D gene is left open where the match is weak. Clone size appears in some rows only: once, few, many, or a class for an expanded clone.

>many|TRBD2|TRBV14|TRBJ2-4
TGTGCCAGCAGCCAGATGGGGACTATCACAAACATTAAGTACTTC
CASSQMGTITNIKYF
>many|.|TRBV29-1|TRBJ1-1
TGCAGCGTTGTATTGAACACTGAAGCTTTCTTT
CSVVLNTEAFF
>many|.|TRBV5-1|TRBJ2-7
TGCGCCAGCAGCTTACAGGGTTTGTACGAGCAGTACTTC
CASSLQGLYEQYF
>many|.|TRBV29-1|TRBJ2-5
TGCAGCGTTGAAGATCGGAGGCAGGGGGAGACCCAGTACTTC
CSVEDRRQGETQYF
>many|.|TRBV29-1|TRBJ2-5
TGCAGCGTTCGACAGAAGGCCCAGTACTTC
CSVRQKAQYF
>few|TRBD1|TRBV2|TRBJ1-1
TGTGCCAGCAGTGATCGACAGGGGGCGCTTTCCACTGAAGCTTTCTTT
CASSDRQGALSTEAFF
>many|TRBD1|TRBV10-3|TRBJ2-5
TGTGCCATCAGCTGGGACAGACAAGAGACCCAGTACTTC
CAISWDRQETQYF
>.|TRBD2|TRBV6-2/TRBV6-3|TRBJ2-7
TGTGCCAGCGGGGCAGGACTAGCGCTATACTACGAGCAGTACTTC
CASGAGLALYYEQYF
>many|.|TRBV30|TRBJ2-7
TGTGCCTGGAGTTACAGCTCAGGGGAGCAGTACTTC
CAWSYSSGEQYF
>many|.|TRBV28|TRBJ1-1
TGTGCCAGCAGGGAGGGGGGACTGAACACTGAAGCTTTCTTT
CASREGGLNTEAFF
>many|TRBD2|TRBV10-3|TRBJ2-7
TGTGCCATCAGTGTCCTACTAGCGGGAAGCTCCTACGAGCAGTACTTC
CAISVLLAGSSYEQYF
>.|.|TRBV11-2|TRBJ2-7
TGTGCCAGCAGCCGCGGGACAGACTTCTACGAGCAGTACTTC
CASSRGTDFYEQYF
>many|TRBD1|TRBV6-5|TRBJ2-7
TGTGCCAGCAGCTACCGGGACAGGGTGACCTACGAGCAGTACTTC
CASSYRDRVTYEQYF
>.|TRBD2|TRBV7-2|TRBJ2-7
TGTGCCAGCAGCCTGGGGACTAGCGGGGAGAAGCAGTACTTC
CASSLGTSGEKQYF
>few|.|TRBV4-1|TRBJ2-7
TGCGCCAGCAGCCAAGTGGGAACTTCCAGATATTCCTACGAGCAGTACTTC
CASSQVGTSRYSYEQYF
>many|TRBD1|TRBV6-2/TRBV6-3|TRBJ2-7
TGTGCCAGCAGTTATGGCACGACAGGGGTCTACGAGCAGTACTTC
CASSYGTTGVYEQYF
>many|.|TRBV19|TRBJ1-2
TGTGCCAGTAGTATAGATGCGGGATCCTATGGCTACACCTTC
CASSIDAGSYGYTF
>many|.|TRBV12-3/TRBV12-4|TRBJ2-2
TGTGCCAGCAGTCCAGACGTGGTGTCCGGGGAGCTGTTTTTT
CASSPDVVSGELFF
>.|.|TRBV14|TRBJ1-1
TGTGCCAGCAGCCACTACGGGAGAATGAACACTGAAGCTTTCTTT
CASSHYGRMNTEAFF
>many|TRBD1|TRBV20-1|TRBJ2-7
TGCAGTGCAGGGATTCAGGGGGCCAACGAGCAGTACTTC
CSAGIQGANEQYF
>many|.|TRBV12-3/TRBV12-4|TRBJ1-6
TGTGCCAGCAGCCCTTCTGGGTCAGGGTATTCACCCCTCCACTTT
CASSPSGSGYSPLHF
>many|.|TRBV2|TRBJ2-5
TGTGCCAGCACGTTGGGGGGAGAGACCCAGTACTTC
CASTLGGETQYF
>.|TRBD1|TRBV12-3/TRBV12-4|TRBJ1-6
TGTGCCAGCAGTTTAGAGGGGGCACGTAATTCACCCCTCCACTTT
CASSLEGARNSPLHF
>many|TRBD1|TRBV12-5|TRBJ2-2
TGTGCTAGTGTTATTACTCGTATTACTGACAGGGCCCTAACCGGGGAGCTGTTTTTT
CASVITRITDRALTGELFF
>many|TRBD1|TRBV2|TRBJ2-4
TGTGCCAGCAGTGGTGGACAGGAACGAGCCAAAAACATTAAGTACTTC
CASSGGQERAKNIKYF
>many|.|TRBV29-1|TRBJ2-7
TGCAGCGTTGGGGGGAGCTCCTACGAGCAGTACTTC
CSVGGSSYEQYF
>.|.|TRBV12-3/TRBV12-4|TRBJ1-1
TGTGCCAGCAGTTTAACCCTCCGGGAAGCTTTCTTT
CASSLTLREAFF
>many|.|TRBV6-1|TRBJ2-5
TGTGCCAGCAGTGAATTAAGGTGGCGGACGGAGCAAGAGACCCAGTACTTC
CASSELRWRTEQETQYF
>many|TRBD1|TRBV12-3/TRBV12-4|TRBJ1-2
TGTGCCAGCAGCCCGAGACAGGGACTGAACTATGGCTACACCTTC
CASSPRQGLNYGYTF
>.|.|TRBV6-5|TRBJ1-1
TGTGCCAGCAGTTACGATGGCAGACTGAACACTGAAGCTTTCTTT
CASSYDGRLNTEAFF
>many|.|TRBV29-1|TRBJ2-7
TGCAGCGTTCATAGCGACTACGAGCAGTACTTC
CSVHSDYEQYF